These 26 T cell receptor beta chains came from one sample sequenced in a study of metastatic and nonmetastatic thyroid tumors. TCRdb re-clonotyped the PCR reads through MiXCR. This sample has approximately 35,000 clones, with approximately 15% found just once. Treatment of any kind had been given to no patient before thyroid surgery. Sequenced: blood. These receptors were collected from a male donor with papillary thyroid cancer or a benign thyroid nodule (not recorded which). Some clones in this sample may be carry-over from other donors' samples.

This clone was observed at least ten times. The chain couples TRBV16 to TRBJ1-2; the D gene is possibly TRBD1 (5 bases). Germline CDR1 KGHSY, CDR2 FQNENV. CDR3 length: 13 amino acids. V was shortened by 6 bases and J by 8 bases, with 16 bases between the two germline ends. The CDR3 DNA is TGTGCCAGCAGTGAGTTCCAGGGTGCAGGCTACACCTTC. Translation gives CASSEFQGAGYTF.

There are many counts of this clone. The chain uses TRBV7-9 and TRBJ1-2, with D hard to call. The CDR3 contains 12 residues. From germline, CDR1 is SEHNR and CDR2 FQNEAQ (reference sequence). V lost 2 bases and J 7 bases, leaving 8 bases between the germline ends. The CDR3 sequence is CASSLSGGGYTF. CDR3 bases: TGTGCCAGCAGCTTATCAGGAGGTGGCTACACCTTC.

This clone was found many times. Distinct nucleotide sequences in the sample also encode this CDR3. The V call is TRBV6-5, the J call TRBJ1-4, with unresolved D. CDR1 is MNHEY, CDR2 SVGAGI, per germline. CDR3 length: 17 residues. Between the trimmed V and J ends, which lost 2 bases and 2 bases, there was a span of 15 bases. The DNA for the CDR3 is TGTGCCAGCAGTTACCCCGCGACACGAGGCACTAATGAAAAACTGTTTTTT. This sequence encodes CASSYPATRGTNEKLFF.

This clone was counted at least ten times. The rearrangement uses TRBV6-1 and TRBJ2-2; no firm D call. The germline gives CDR1 MNHNS, CDR2 SASEGT. The length of the CDR3 is 15 residues. V gave up 2 bases and J gave up 5 bases, with 12 bases separating them. The CDR3 DNA follows: TGTGCCAGCAGTGAAAGACATGGGGTGACCGGGGAGCTGTTTTTT. Its protein product is CASSERHGVTGELFF.

This clone was detected only a few times. This sequence joins TRBV28 and TRBJ1-4; D not certain. Germline CDR1 MDHEN, CDR2 SYDVKM. V was clipped by 5 bases and J by 5 bases, with 15 bases between them. The CDR3 totals 15 residues. CDR3 loop: CASSPKSMSNEKLFF. The CDR3 DNA reads TGTGCCAGCAGTCCCAAGAGTATGTCGAATGAAAAACTGTTTTTT. The whole variable domain, remainder taken from reference TRBV28 and TRBJ1-4, is DVKVTQSSRYLVKRTGEKVFLECVQDMDHENMFWYRQDPGLGLRLIYFSYDVKMKEKGDIPEGYSVSREKKERFSLILESASTNQTSMYLCASSPKSMSNEKLFFGSGTQLSVL.

J is TRBJ2-7 and V is TRBV28; TRBD1 agrees at 8 bases. Germline V gene data show CDR1 as MDHEN and CDR2 as SYDVKM. This CDR3 has 16 amino acids. Trimming took 6 bases from V and 1 from J; bases not matched to a gene: 11. The CDR3 nucleotides read TGTGCCAGCAGACTCACGGGACAGGCTGTATCCTACGAGCAGTACTTC. Translating gives CASRLTGQAVSYEQYF.

This clone was recorded many times. The V and J genes are TRBV2 and TRBJ1-3, with a tentative D call TRBD1 (5 bases). Germline loops: CDR1 SNHLY, CDR2 FYNNEI. V lost 5 bases and J 0 bases, leaving 8 bases between the germline ends. CDR3 size: 14 residues. The CDR3 DNA reads TGTGCCAGCAGTCCACAGGTCTCTGGAAACACCATATATTTT. It is translated as CASSPQVSGNTIYF.

This clone was observed at least ten times. The chain links TRBV4-2 to TRBJ2-3; D is unresolved. Trimming left V 4 bases short and J 0 bases short, with 17 bases between. Germline assignment: CDR1 LGHNA and CDR2 YNFKEQ. The CDR3 runs to 17 residues. This CDR3 is CASSPGRAAISTDTQYF. In DNA, the CDR3 is TGTGCCAGCAGCCCCGGACGCGCAGCAATTAGCACAGATACGCAGTATTTT.

At least ten counts were recorded for this clone. The CDR3 DNA follows: TGTGCCAGCAGTCCTTTTTGGCGGGAGTCGACCTACGAGCAGTACTTC. Amino acid sequence: CASSPFWRESTYEQYF. The J gene is TRBJ2-7, the V gene TRBV27, with TRBD2 identical over 7 bases. The CDR3 length is 16 residues. The germline V gene encodes CDR1 MNHEY and CDR2 SMNVEV (reference sequence). V trimming: 5 bases; J trimming: 2 bases; junction bases outside the gene matches: 12.

The sample holds many counts of this clone. The chain carries TRBV20-1 and TRBJ1-6; 10 bases match TRBD1. Germline values: CDR1 DFQATT, CDR2 SNEGSKA (reference sequence). V lost 3 bases to trimming and J lost 7 bases; unmatched junction nucleotides: 6. This CDR3 comprises 15 residues. The CDR3 region is CSARAPGQGNSPLHF. In nucleotides, the CDR3 is TGCAGTGCTAGGGCCCCGGGACAGGGGAATTCACCCCTCCACTTT.

The sample holds many counts of this clone. The V call is TRBV6-2 or TRBV6-3, the J call TRBJ2-3; 14 nucleotides line up with TRBD2. V lost 5 bases to trimming and J lost 3 bases; unmatched junction nucleotides: 7. The germline gives CDR1 MNHEY, CDR2 SVGEGT. This CDR3 has 17 residues. Here the CDR3 DNA reads TGTGCCAGCAGTCCGGGACTAGCGGGAGCTTTTACAGATACGCAGTATTTT. Protein product: CASSPGLAGAFTDTQYF.

There are many counts of this clone. J is TRBJ2-7 and V is TRBV6-1; D perhaps matches TRBD1 (7 bases). The germline V and J ends were trimmed by 6 bases and 2 bases, with 14 bases remaining between them. The CDR3 is made up of 14 amino acids. Germline V gene lookup returns CDR1 MNHNS and CDR2 SASEGT. The CDR3 nucleotides are TGTGCCAGCAGCTATCAGGGGGGAACCTACGAGCAGTACTTC. It translates to CASSYQGGTYEQYF.

This clone appeared many times. The V call is TRBV5-1, the J call TRBJ2-7; 7 bases fit TRBD1. Germline lookup yields CDR1 SGHRS and CDR2 YFSETQ. The CDR3 extends over 14 amino acids. J was trimmed by 5 bases and V by 5 bases; bases with no gene match: 10. The CDR3: CASRMVRGSNEQYF. The CDR3 nucleotides are TGCGCCAGCAGGATGGTCAGGGGGTCCAACGAGCAGTACTTC.

This clone showed up many times. The gene calls are TRBV28 and TRBJ1-4; D is perhaps TRBD1 (5 bases). V gave up 3 bases and J gave up 7 bases, with 12 bases separating them. Germline V gene lookup returns CDR1 MDHEN and CDR2 SYDVKM. This CDR3 is 14 amino acids long. The chain's CDR3 is CASSFQGTSEKLFF. CDR3 DNA: TGTGCCAGCAGTTTTCAGGGTACGAGTGAAAAACTGTTTTTT.

This clone has a count of ten or more. V usage is TRBV11-3 and J usage is TRBJ2-5; D might be TRBD2 (6 bases). V was shortened by 7 bases and J by 7 bases, with 16 bases between the two germline ends. This CDR3 spans 13 amino acids. Germline lookup yields CDR1 SGHNT and CDR2 YENEEA. CDR3 sequence reads: CASTSDGGGTQYF. The CDR3 DNA follows: TGTGCCAGCACCTCGGACGGGGGAGGGACCCAGTACTTC.

In its sample, this clone was seen a few times. At one of its ends the junction is not consistent with the germline gene, which may arise from a read error. This rearrangement joins TRBV28 to TRBJ2-1; D remains unclear. CDR1 is MDHEN, CDR2 SYDVKM, per germline. This CDR3 is built from 16 residues. CDR3 sequence: CARSEPTGSNYNEHFF. For the CDR3, the DNA is TGTGCCAGAAGCGAACCGACTGGCAGTAACTACAATGAGCATTTCTTC.

The chain has TRBV6-1 and TRBJ1-2, with TRBD1 matching over 7 bases. The germline gives CDR1 MNHNS, CDR2 SASEGT. The CDR3 has 14 residues. The J segment lost 5 bases and the V segment lost 8 bases, leaving 11 bases of the junction unmatched. In DNA form, the CDR3 reads TGTGCCAGCGGCAAGGCCAGGGGGGGGTATGGCTACACCTTC. Its protein product is CASGKARGGYGYTF.

The rearrangement links TRBV28 to TRBJ2-3; TRBD2 matches at 12 bases. This CDR3 is built from 17 residues. Trimming took 6 bases from V and 7 from J; bases not matched to a gene: 14. Germline CDR1 is MDHEN and CDR2 is SYDVKM. CDR3 sequence (DNA): TGTGCCAGCAGACCGGAGTTCCTAGCGGGAGGGGCATATACGCAGTATTTT. Residues: CASRPEFLAGGAYTQYF.

This clone came up many times. The chain recombines TRBV5-1 with TRBJ2-5; 13 positions match TRBD2. The germline CDR1 and CDR2 sequences are SGHRS and YFSETQ. The CDR3 totals 18 residues. Trimming at V came to 4 bases and at J to 4 bases, leaving 13 bases not matched to a gene. DNA of the CDR3: TGCGCCAGCAGCCTCGGACTAGCGGGAGCGGTTCGAGGAGAGACCCAGTACTTC. This translates into CASSLGLAGAVRGETQYF.

Details on this clone: This may arise from a read error, as a much more abundant clone is one base away. The chain has TRBV4-2 and TRBJ2-6; D is uncertain. This CDR3 contains 17 residues. The germline CDR1 and CDR2 sequences are LGHNA and YNFKEQ. CDR3 sequence: CASSQAMLGPEANFLTF. For the CDR3, the DNA is TGTGCCAGCAGCCAAGCGATGCTGGGCCCCGAGGCCAACTTCCTGACTTTC.

This clone was detected ten times or more. J is TRBJ1-6 and V is TRBV5-6; D is possibly TRBD1 (5 bases). In germline, CDR1 is SGHDT, CDR2 YYEEEE. This CDR3 is built from 14 residues. The V end lost 2 bases, the J end lost 10 bases, and 13 bases lay between the germline ends. The CDR3 is CASSLQVSESPLHF. The CDR3 bases are TGTGCCAGCAGCTTACAGGTTTCGGAATCACCCCTCCACTTT.

For this clone: A much larger clonotype is one base distant, so this may be a read error. This specimen includes other DNA sequences encoding the same CDR3. V usage is TRBV6-1 and J usage is TRBJ2-7, with 9 bases identical to TRBD2. CDR1 MNHNS and CDR2 SASEGT come from the germline V gene. The CDR3 sequence is 15 residues long. CDR3 sequence reads: CASSRTGTSSYEQYF. The DNA of the CDR3 is TGTGCCAGCAGCCGAACCGGGACTAGCTCCTACGAGCAATACTTC.

This clone was found many times. V and J are TRBV27 and TRBJ2-2; 7 bases are a match to TRBD1. The germline gives CDR1 MNHEY, CDR2 SMNVEV (reference sequence). V was pared by 6 bases and J by 7 bases, with 8 bases of the junction left unmatched. The CDR3 is 14 amino acids. The CDR3 spells CASRGGAQSGELFF. The CDR3 DNA sequence: TGTGCCAGCAGAGGGGGCGCGCAGAGCGGGGAGCTGTTTTTT.

This clone was seen just once. As the CDR3 is not closed by the conserved phenylalanine or tryptophan, this likely results from a read error. This chain links TRBV2 with TRBJ2-7; D uncertain. The V gene's germline CDR1 is SNHLY and CDR2 FYNNEI. The germline V and J ends were trimmed by 7 bases and 3 bases, with 10 bases remaining between them. The CDR3 is 12 amino acids. The CDR3, as DNA: TGTGCCAGCACTGATTTCTGCTACGAGCAGTACCTC. It is translated as CASTDFCYEQYL.

V is TRBV24-1 and J is TRBJ2-3, with 7 bases matching TRBD1. Germline lookup yields CDR1 KGHDR and CDR2 SFDVKD. V dropped 4 bases and J dropped 4; count of bases not matched to a gene: 13. The CDR3 contains 17 residues. CDR3 DNA: TGTGCCACCAGTGACCCGACAGGGCATTTTGGCGCAGATACGCAGTATTTT. Protein product: CATSDPTGHFGADTQYF.

This chain uses TRBV28 with TRBJ1-5; D call uncertain. This CDR3 is built from 15 residues. Germline V gene lookup returns CDR1 MDHEN and CDR2 SYDVKM. The V end was cut by 1 base, the J end by 6 bases, with 13 bases between. CDR3 residues: CASSLFSSCRQPQHF. In DNA form, the CDR3 reads TGTGCCAGCAGTTTATTCTCGTCGTGTCGTCAGCCCCAGCATTTT.